Listed here are 6 T cell receptor beta chains from one sample, sequenced in a study of cytomegalovirus exposure and HLA in healthy donors. The PCR ran on 60 Vbeta and 13 Jbeta primers. Clones were sequenced by immunoSEQ multiplex PCR, and TCRdb holds only the in-frame ones, with some missing. The sample consists of some 150,000 clones, roughly 8.8% of them appearing once. Sequencing was performed on PBMCs. Receptor source: a woman aged 40 to 50 in good health and CMV-seropositive.

This clone was seen a handful of times. V usage is TRBV7-2 and J usage is TRBJ1-1; TRBD1 is a possible D gene (5 bases). Per germline, CDR1 SGHTA and CDR2 FQGNSA. V lost 0 bases, J lost 4 bases, and 15 bases lay in between. The CDR3 is made up of 16 amino acids. The CDR3 DNA is TGTGCCAGCAGCTTAGCCCCTTTGGGGCTCGCCACTGAAGCTTTCTTT. Translation gives CASSLAPLGLATEAFF.

The chain uses TRBV5-5 and TRBJ1-2; D is undetermined. Looked up from germline, CDR1 is SGHKS and CDR2 is YYEKEE (reference sequence). Trimming cost V 2 bases and J 3 bases, with 20 bases left between them. The CDR3 has 17 amino acids. CDR3 loop: CASSFWFPAVNDYGYTF. CDR3 DNA sequence: TGTGCCAGCAGCTTTTGGTTTCCGGCGGTTAACGACTATGGCTACACCTTC.

In this sample, this clone turned up a few times. The J gene is TRBJ1-5, the V gene TRBV2, with D perhaps matching TRBD1 (5 bases). Per germline, CDR1 SNHLY and CDR2 FYNNEI. CDR3 size: 13 residues. The V gene lost 8 bases and the J gene lost 3 bases, with 11 bases spanning the gap. The CDR3 nucleotides read TGTGCCAGCTCGGGACTTCCCAATCAGCCCCAGCATTTT. Its translation: CASSGLPNQPQHF.

The genes are TRBV7-9 and TRBJ2-3, with D hard to call. The V end was cut by 5 bases, the J end by 4 bases, with 10 bases between. This CDR3 has 13 residues. Germline-derived CDR1 and CDR2 are SEHNR and FQNEAQ (reference sequence). The CDR3 sequence: CASSRPGADTQYF. The CDR3 DNA reads TGTGCCAGCAGCCGCCCGGGTGCAGATACGCAGTATTTT.

This clone was observed a handful of times. The rearrangement links TRBV6-4 to TRBJ2-7, with a possible D match to TRBD2 (6 bases). The CDR3 is made up of 13 amino acids. Germline V CDR1 and CDR2: MRHNA, SNTAGT. V shed 10 bases and J shed 4 bases, with 17 bases lying between them. CDR3 sequence (DNA): TGTGCCACCGCCCGGGACTCCGGTTACGAGCAGTACTTC. It is translated as CATARDSGYEQYF.

This rearrangement joins TRBV10-1 to TRBJ1-1, with TRBD1 matching over 7 bases. This CDR3 has 13 residues. Germline-derived CDR1 and CDR2 are WNHNN and SYGVQD (reference sequence). V shed 6 bases and J 6 bases; nucleotides not matched to a gene: 7. In nucleotides, the CDR3 is TGCGCCAGCAGGCACAGACAGGGCCCTGAAGCTTTCTTT. Translated: CASRHRQGPEAFF.